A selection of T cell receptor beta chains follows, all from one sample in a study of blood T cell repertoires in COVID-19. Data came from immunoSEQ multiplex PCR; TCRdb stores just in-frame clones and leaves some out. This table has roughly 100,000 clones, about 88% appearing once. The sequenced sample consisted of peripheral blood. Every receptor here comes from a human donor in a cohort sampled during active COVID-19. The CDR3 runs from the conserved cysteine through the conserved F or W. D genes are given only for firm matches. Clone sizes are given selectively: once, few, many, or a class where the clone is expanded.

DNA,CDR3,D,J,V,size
TGTGCCAGCAGCTTCCCCGGGACTAGATCCACAGATACGCAGTATTTT,CASSFPGTRSTDTQYF,TRBD2,TRBJ2-3,TRBV7-2,.
TGTGCCAGCAGCCGACTAGCGGGAGCGAGAAATGAGCAGTTCTTC,CASSRLAGARNEQFF,TRBD2,TRBJ2-1,TRBV7-9,.
TGTGCCAGTAGTAACAGGGGGCTCAGCACTGAAGCTTTCTTT,CASSNRGLSTEAFF,TRBD1,TRBJ1-1,TRBV19,few
TGCGCCAGCAGCTTGGTTGGTTCTAGCTCTGGGGCCAACGTCCTGACTTTC,CASSLVGSSSGANVLTF,.,TRBJ2-6,TRBV5-1,.
TGTGCCAGCAGCTTAGATAGGCCAAGCGTTGAAGCTTTCTTT,CASSLDRPSVEAFF,.,TRBJ1-1,TRBV7-2,few
TGTGCCAGCCGCCATGGACAGACCAACTATGGCTACACCTTC,CASRHGQTNYGYTF,.,TRBJ1-2,TRBV28,.
TGTGCCAGCAGCCCTATCGTTGGAGAGACCCAGTACTTC,CASSPIVGETQYF,.,TRBJ2-5,TRBV12-3/TRBV12-4,.
TGTGCCAGCAGCAACCAGGGGGCAGGTGGCTACACCTTC,CASSNQGAGGYTF,TRBD1,TRBJ1-2,TRBV12-3/TRBV12-4,.
TGTGCCAGCAGTGAAGGGGGGACTAGCAGAGAGACCCAGTACTTC,CASSEGGTSRETQYF,TRBD2,TRBJ2-5,TRBV2,.
TGTGCCACCAGTGATCCCCGGGGGGCTGGTGAAAAACTGTTTTTT,CATSDPRGAGEKLFF,.,TRBJ1-4,TRBV24-1,.
TGTGCCAGTAGCCAACAGGGGGCGGGGACTGAAGCTTTCTTT,CASSQQGAGTEAFF,TRBD1,TRBJ1-1,TRBV19,.
TGTGCCAGCAGTCCCGACAGGATCTCTGGAAACACCATATATTTT,CASSPDRISGNTIYF,.,TRBJ1-3,TRBV28,.
TGTGCCAGCAGCCAGGGGGGACTAGCGGGGGACAATGAGCAGTTCTTC,CASSQGGLAGDNEQFF,TRBD2,TRBJ2-1,TRBV28,once
TGTGCCAGCTCACTAACTAGACACAGGGGGTTCTACGAGCAGTACTTC,CASSLTRHRGFYEQYF,TRBD1,TRBJ2-7,TRBV18,.
TGTGCCAGTACCGACGGGGGGCCTAAGCCCCAGCATTTT,CASTDGGPKPQHF,.,TRBJ1-5,TRBV19,few
TGTGCCAGCAGCATCAGTCGGTCAGGGACTAATGAAAAACTGTTTTTT,CASSISRSGTNEKLFF,.,TRBJ1-4,TRBV28,once
TGCGCCAGCAGCCAAGATTATCTGGCTAGCGGGTTGAAGACCCAGTACTTC,CASSQDYLASGLKTQYF,TRBD2,TRBJ2-5,TRBV4-3,once
TGTGCCAGCAGCTTAGGGGAGGTGCAGCCCCAGCATTTT,CASSLGEVQPQHF,.,TRBJ1-5,TRBV7-9,.
TGTGCCAGCAGCTTACAGGGTACCTATAGCTATGGCTACACCTTC,CASSLQGTYSYGYTF,.,TRBJ1-2,TRBV7-2,.
TGTGCCAGCAGCTTAGGCGGGACAGGGGTTGAGGGCTACACCTTC,CASSLGGTGVEGYTF,TRBD1,TRBJ1-2,TRBV7-2,.
TGTGCCAGCAGCTCCCTGAGGGGGGGGAAAGAGACCCAGTACTTC,CASSSLRGGKETQYF,.,TRBJ2-5,TRBV27,once
TGTGCCACCAGCAGGGACAGGGGCAATGGCTACACCTTC,CATSRDRGNGYTF,TRBD1,TRBJ1-2,TRBV15,.
TGTGCCATCAGTGACAGGGGCGATCTAAGCCGCTATGGCTACACCTTC,CAISDRGDLSRYGYTF,.,TRBJ1-2,TRBV10-3,once
TGTGCCAGTAGTATGAGGGAACTAAATCAGCCCCAGCATTTT,CASSMRELNQPQHF,.,TRBJ1-5,TRBV19,.
TGTGCCAGCAGTTACGGGGGGAACACTGAAGCTTTCTTT,CASSYGGNTEAFF,.,TRBJ1-1,TRBV12-3/TRBV12-4,.
TGTGCCAGCAGCCGAGCCAGATCAGGTGAAGCTTTCTTT,CASSRARSGEAFF,.,TRBJ1-1,TRBV3-1/TRBV3-2,.
TGTGCCAGCAGCGGACTAGCGGGAGGGAAGGGAGAGACCCAGTACTTC,CASSGLAGGKGETQYF,TRBD2,TRBJ2-5,TRBV2,once
TGTGCCAGCAGCACGATACCGGGACAGGGGGCGAGCTCCTATAATTCACCCCTCCACTTT,CASSTIPGQGASSYNSPLHF,.,TRBJ1-6,TRBV21-1,.
TGTGCCAGCAGCCCGACAGGGGTGATAGGAGCTTTCTTT,CASSPTGVIGAFF,TRBD1,TRBJ1-1,TRBV7-9,.
TGCGCCAGCAGTGACACAGGGGCTGAGGGTGTTACGCAGTATTTT,CASSDTGAEGVTQYF,TRBD1,TRBJ2-3,TRBV10-1,.
TGTGCCAGCTCACCTGCAGGGTGGGGGGTGGACGAGCAGTACTTC,CASSPAGWGVDEQYF,.,TRBJ2-7,TRBV18,.
TGTGCCAGCAGTTCCCTAGCGGTCTACAATGAGCAGTTCTTC,CASSSLAVYNEQFF,TRBD2,TRBJ2-1,TRBV27,.
TGTGCCAGCAGTTTACGAGGCCCCAGAAGTGAGCAGTTCTTC,CASSLRGPRSEQFF,.,TRBJ2-1,TRBV28,.
TGTGCCAGCAGCTTAGGGGGGCAAGGCGAAAAACTGTTTTTT,CASSLGGQGEKLFF,.,TRBJ1-4,TRBV7-9,.
TGTGCCAGCAGCCAAGGTACCGGGACAGGGGACAATCAGCCCCAGCATTTT,CASSQGTGTGDNQPQHF,TRBD1,TRBJ1-5,TRBV3-1/TRBV3-2,.
TGTGCCACCAGCAGAGAAAACAGGGGCAACTATGGCTACACCTTC,CATSRENRGNYGYTF,TRBD1,TRBJ1-2,TRBV15,.
TGCGCCAGCAGCATTAGCGGCGCCTACAATGAGCAGTTCTTC,CASSISGAYNEQFF,.,TRBJ2-1,TRBV5-1,.
TGTGCCAGCAGCTTTAGAGGACGGACTAGCGGGATTAACCACCTATACAATGAGCAGTTCTTC,CASSFRGRTSGINHLYNEQFF,.,TRBJ2-1,TRBV12-1,.
TGTGCCAGCAGGCGGGACTATAACACCGGGGAGCTGTTTTTT,CASRRDYNTGELFF,TRBD2,TRBJ2-2,TRBV6-4,once
TGTGCCAGTTCACCAAGCGGGGGCATCACAGATACGCAGTATTTT,CASSPSGGITDTQYF,TRBD2,TRBJ2-3,TRBV7-2,.
TGTGCCAGCAGCCAAGAAGGGTCTTCGCGGGGGGACACAGATACGCAGTATTTT,CASSQEGSSRGDTDTQYF,TRBD2,TRBJ2-3,TRBV4-2,.
TGTGCCAGCAGCGTAGCCCCAGGGAGGAATACGCAGTATTTT,CASSVAPGRNTQYF,.,TRBJ2-3,TRBV9,many
TGCGCCAGCAGCTCCCGACAGGGTTTTGACACCGGGGAGCTGTTTTTT,CASSSRQGFDTGELFF,TRBD1,TRBJ2-2,TRBV5-1,few
TGCGCCAGCATCTCGGGACAGGGGGCTGGGGAGCAGTTCTTC,CASISGQGAGEQFF,TRBD1,TRBJ2-1,TRBV5-1,once
TGCGCCAGCAGCTTGGGGGCGACAGGGGACACCGGGGAGCTGTTTTTT,CASSLGATGDTGELFF,TRBD1,TRBJ2-2,TRBV5-1,.
TGTGCCAGCTCACCGTACGGGGGCGTCCTGACTTTC,CASSPYGGVLTF,.,TRBJ2-6,TRBV18,.
TGTGCCAGCAGTTACCCTGAGGAGAACACTGAAGCTTTCTTT,CASSYPEENTEAFF,.,TRBJ1-1,TRBV6-6,.
TGCGCCAGCAGCTTGTCGGGACAGGGGGCGTTATTACGGGCCTACAATGAGCAGTTCTTC,CASSLSGQGALLRAYNEQFF,TRBD1,TRBJ2-1,TRBV5-1,.